This is a list of T cell receptor beta chains from one sample in a study of blood T cells in healthy people across ages. From the 5' RACE reads, TCRdb called clonotypes with MiXCR, one entry per CDR3 protein. Of some 1.5 million distinct CDR3 sequences in the sample, roughly 30% were seen once. Sequencing was performed on blood. The receptors here all came from a woman younger than 45 in good health. The CDR3 runs from the conserved cysteine through the conserved F or W. The D gene is left open where the match is weak. Size is omitted from some rows. Given values are once, few, many or a class for expanded clones.

J: TRBJ2-5; length: 16; D: TRBD2; V: TRBV12-3/TRBV12-4; size: -; CDR3: CASSHTTGRVQETQYF; DNA: TGTGCCAGCAGTCATACCACGGGGAGGGTCCAAGAGACCCAGTACTTC
J: TRBJ1-1; length: 12; D: TRBD1; V: TRBV29-1; size: many; CDR3: CSGERQGTEAFF; DNA: TGCAGCGGGGAACGACAGGGAACTGAAGCTTTCTTT
J: TRBJ1-1; length: 14; D: -; V: TRBV20-1; size: -; CDR3: CSARDLRGYTEAFF; DNA: TGCAGTGCTAGAGACCTCAGGGGTTACACTGAAGCTTTCTTT
J: TRBJ2-4; length: 13; D: TRBD2; V: TRBV30; size: -; CDR3: CAWTSGRDREQYF; DNA: TGTGCCTGGACTAGCGGGAGGGATCGGGAGCAGTACTTC
J: TRBJ1-1; length: 11; D: -; V: TRBV30; size: many; CDR3: CARRMNTEAFF; DNA: TGTGCCCGCCGAATGAACACTGAAGCTTTCTTT
J: TRBJ2-7; length: 13; D: -; V: TRBV20-1; size: once; CDR3: CSAWLRSANEQYF; DNA: TGCAGTGCCTGGTTAAGGAGTGCCAACGAGCAGTACTTC
J: TRBJ2-7; length: 15; D: TRBD1; V: TRBV3-1; size: many; CDR3: CASSHGQVEGYEQYF; DNA: TGTGCCAGCAGCCACGGACAGGTGGAAGGCTACGAGCAGTACTTC
J: TRBJ2-3; length: 14; D: TRBD2; V: TRBV15; size: many; CDR3: CATSKLAGGDTQYF; DNA: TGTGCCACCAGCAAACTAGCGGGGGGAGATACGCAGTATTTT
J: TRBJ2-7; length: 13; D: -; V: TRBV6-5; size: -; CDR3: CASSEISGAEQYF; DNA: TGTGCCAGCAGTGAAATATCCGGGGCTGAGCAGTACTTC
J: TRBJ2-2; length: 17; D: TRBD2; V: TRBV7-2; size: few; CDR3: CASSWGPSGSNTGELFF; DNA: TGTGCCAGCAGCTGGGGCCCTAGCGGGTCGAACACCGGGGAGCTGTTTTTT
J: TRBJ1-1; length: 14; D: -; V: TRBV5-1; size: few; CDR3: CASSWGQGPTEAFF; DNA: TGCGCCAGCAGCTGGGGTCAGGGGCCCACTGAAGCTTTCTTT
J: TRBJ2-1; length: 15; D: TRBD2; V: TRBV20-1; size: -; CDR3: CSATTSAVSYNEQFF; DNA: TGCAGTGCCACGACTAGCGCTGTTTCCTACAATGAGCAGTTCTTC
J: TRBJ2-1; length: 16; D: TRBD2; V: TRBV4-3; size: many; CDR3: CASSQDSREGYNEQFF; DNA: TGCGCCAGCAGCCAGGATTCGAGGGAGGGGTACAATGAGCAGTTCTTC
J: TRBJ2-3; length: 17; D: TRBD2; V: TRBV11-2; size: few; CDR3: CASSPTGTRGSVDTQYF; DNA: TGTGCCAGCAGCCCCACCGGGACTAGGGGCTCGGTAGATACGCAGTATTTT
J: TRBJ1-2; length: 15; D: -; V: TRBV6-1; size: few; CDR3: CASMKGAPSNYGYTF; DNA: TGTGCCAGCATGAAAGGGGCCCCCTCTAACTATGGCTACACCTTC